The clone carrying this T cell receptor (beta chain) was seen only a few times. CDR1 and CDR2 (germline): LNHDA, SQIVND (reference sequence). Trimming stripped 6 bases from V and 0 bases from J, with 15 bases between. The CDR3 is 16 amino acids. This entry belongs to a study of blood T cell repertoires in COVID-19. Looking at the study overall: The study drew acute and convalescent COVID-19 samples from the United States, Italy and Spain. PBMCs, B-cell-depleted T cells, or T cells provided the cDNA or gDNA that made up the material.

Original data processing: The assay estimated nucleated cells by amplifying reference gene primers. The protocol was immunoSEQ multiplex PCR, while the TCRdb copy is restricted to in-frame clones and leaves out a portion. The V and J calls and clone size are taken from that table; D and trimming were inferred from the DNA. The sample shows around 33,000 clones, 75% of them seen only once. The chain employs TRBV19 and TRBJ1-3, with D possibly being TRBD1 (5 bases). The source of this sequence is an older man with active or convalescent COVID-19. Sequencing was carried out using peripheral blood. The CDR3 nucleotides are TGTGCCAGTAGGCCCGGCGGCGGGGGCTCTGGAAACACCATATATTTT. It translates to CASRPGGGGSGNTIYF.